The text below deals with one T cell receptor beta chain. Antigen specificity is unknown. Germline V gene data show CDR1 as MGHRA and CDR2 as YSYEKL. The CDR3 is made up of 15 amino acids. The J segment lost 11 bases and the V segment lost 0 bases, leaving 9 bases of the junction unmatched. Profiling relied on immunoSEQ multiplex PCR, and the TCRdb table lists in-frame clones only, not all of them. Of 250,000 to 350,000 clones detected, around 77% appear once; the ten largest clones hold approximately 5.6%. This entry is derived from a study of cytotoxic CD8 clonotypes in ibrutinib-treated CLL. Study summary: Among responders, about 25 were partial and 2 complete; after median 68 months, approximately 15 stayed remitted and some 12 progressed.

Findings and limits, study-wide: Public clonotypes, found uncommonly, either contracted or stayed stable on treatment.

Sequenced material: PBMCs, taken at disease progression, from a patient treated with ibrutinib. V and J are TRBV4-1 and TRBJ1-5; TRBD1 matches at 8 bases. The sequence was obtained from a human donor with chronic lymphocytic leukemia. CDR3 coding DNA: TGCGCCAGCAGCCAAGAGGCCACAGGGGGTATAGCCCAGCATTTT. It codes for CASSQEATGGIAQHF.